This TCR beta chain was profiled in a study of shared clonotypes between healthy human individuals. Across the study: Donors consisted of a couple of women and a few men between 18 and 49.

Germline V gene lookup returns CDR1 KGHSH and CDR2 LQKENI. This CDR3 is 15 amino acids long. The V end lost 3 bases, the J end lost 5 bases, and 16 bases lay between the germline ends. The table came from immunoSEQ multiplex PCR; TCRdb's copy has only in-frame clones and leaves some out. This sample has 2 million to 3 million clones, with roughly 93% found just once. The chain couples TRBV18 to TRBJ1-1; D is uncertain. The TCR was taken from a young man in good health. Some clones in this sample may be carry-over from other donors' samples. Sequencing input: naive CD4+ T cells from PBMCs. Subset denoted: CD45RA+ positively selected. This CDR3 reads CASSPYTLLGTEAFF. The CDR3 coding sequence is TGTGCCAGCTCACCCTACACCCTCCTCGGGACTGAAGCTTTCTTT.